This T cell receptor beta chain was identified in a study of cytomegalovirus exposure and HLA in healthy donors. Primers: 60 Vbeta forward and 13 Jbeta reverse. Only in-frame clones appear in the TCRdb table, and some are missing; sequencing was by immunoSEQ multiplex PCR. The sample holds some 130,000 clones, roughly two thirds seen once. The CDR3 has 14 residues. The ends were cut back, 5 bases at V and 3 bases at J, with 11 bases in the middle. Germline lookup yields CDR1 LNHDA and CDR2 SQIVND (reference sequence). The TCR was taken from a man under 40 in good health and CMV-seropositive. The sequenced sample consisted of PBMCs. The V gene is TRBV19, the J gene TRBJ1-5; TRBD1 is a possible D gene (6 bases). The CDR3 DNA reads TGTGCCAGTAGTCTCGACAGGCTCAATCAGCCCCAGCATTTT. Its protein is CASSLDRLNQPQHF.